This T cell receptor beta chain was sequenced in a study of blood T cell repertoires in COVID-19. Study background: Both acute and convalescent COVID-19 samples were obtained from the United States, Italy and Spain.

The germline gives CDR1 ENHRY, CDR2 SYGVKD. The CDR3 covers 15 residues. Trimming at V came to 0 bases and at J to 7 bases, leaving 3 bases not matched to a gene. The authors' processing: By means of reference gene primer amplification, nucleated cell counts were estimated. TCRdb's table, derived via immunoSEQ multiplex PCR, lists solely in-frame clones and lacks some. Clonal size and the V and J genes are those of that table, whereas D and trimming came from the DNA. The table lists 250,000 or so clones, around 90% of them singletons. The clonotype was recovered from a woman in her sixties with COVID-19, enrolled during active disease. The sample consisted of peripheral blood. The chain carries TRBV10-3 and TRBJ2-1; 10 bases are shared with TRBD2. In DNA, the CDR3 is TGTGCCATCAGTGAGTCGAGCGGGGGGGGAAATGAGCAGTTCTTC. Its protein product is CAISESSGGGNEQFF.